These 20 T cell receptor beta chains originate from one sample sequenced in a study of cytomegalovirus exposure and HLA in healthy donors. Profiling relied on immunoSEQ multiplex PCR, and the TCRdb table lists in-frame clones only, not all of them. The sample includes some 99,000 clones, approximately 91% of them seen just once. The sample taken for sequencing was PBMCs. All receptors derive from a woman under 30 in good health and CMV-seronegative.

V and J are TRBV11-2 and TRBJ1-2; D possibly corresponds to TRBD1 (5 bases). CDR3 size: 15 residues. Trimming pared 5 bases from V and 0 bases from J, leaving 13 bases between. CDR1 is SGHAT and CDR2 is FQNNGV in the germline V gene. CDR3 nucleotides: TGTGCCAGCAGCCTCTGGACAACGCCTAACTATGGCTACACCTTC. Amino acids: CASSLWTTPNYGYTF.

Written as DNA, the CDR3 is TGTGCCAGCAGCTTTCAGGGGGGCTCCTACAATGAGCAGTTCTTC. Residues: CASSFQGGSYNEQFF. This chain links TRBV5-4 with TRBJ2-1, with D possibly being TRBD1 (7 bases). Germline V gene lookup returns CDR1 SGHNT and CDR2 YYREEE (reference sequence). The CDR3 spans 15 residues. The V gene lost 2 bases and the J gene lost 0 bases, with 9 bases spanning the gap.

The chain joins TRBV5-1 to TRBJ2-1; a possible D gene is TRBD2 (6 bases). The CDR3 runs 15 residues. V gave up 2 bases and J gave up 5 bases, with 14 bases separating them. CDR1 is SGHRS, CDR2 YFSETQ, per germline. This CDR3 is CASSLRRGSDNEQFF. Here the CDR3 DNA reads TGCGCCAGCAGCTTAAGGCGGGGCAGCGACAATGAGCAGTTCTTC.

The chain employs TRBV5-1 and TRBJ2-1; D gene unclear. The CDR3 covers 11 residues. The germline V gene encodes CDR1 SGHRS and CDR2 YFSETQ. V was cut by 7 bases and J by 8 bases, with 10 bases left in between. The DNA for the CDR3 is TGCGCCAGCTCGGTGAATGATGAGCAGTTCTTC. As protein: CASSVNDEQFF.

The chain carries TRBV5-1 and TRBJ1-1; D perhaps matches TRBD1 (5 bases). V lost 4 bases to trimming and J lost 4 bases, with 14 bases between them. Germline values: CDR1 SGHRS, CDR2 YFSETQ. The CDR3 has 14 amino acids. In DNA form, the CDR3 reads TGCGCCAGCAGCCCCCTCGGGGGGTCCACTGAAGCTTTCTTT. This sequence encodes CASSPLGGSTEAFF.

This clone was found a few times. This chain connects TRBV9 to TRBJ2-1, with 10 bases fitting TRBD2. The germline CDR1 and CDR2 sequences are SGDLS and YYNGEE. The V and J ends lost 0 bases and 0 bases, in that order; junction bases with no gene match: 3. The CDR3 sequence is 17 residues long. The CDR3 sequence: CASSVAPSGSSYNEQFF. CDR3 in DNA: TGTGCCAGCAGCGTAGCTCCTAGCGGGAGCTCCTACAATGAGCAGTTCTTC. Drawing the rest from reference TRBV9 and TRBJ2-1, the complete variable domain is DSGVTQTPKHLITATGQRVTLRCSPRSGDLSVYWYQQSLDQGLQFLIQYYNGEERAKGNILERFSAQQFPDLHSELNLSSLELGDSALYFCASSVAPSGSSYNEQFFGPGTRLTVL.

This chain connects TRBV30 to TRBJ2-6, with 14 bases identical to TRBD2. This CDR3 contains 18 residues. Germline-derived CDR1 and CDR2 are GTSNPN and SVGIG (reference sequence). Trimming took 5 bases from V and 1 from J; bases not matched to a gene: 7. This CDR3 is CAWAGLAGVGSGANVLTF. CDR3 bases: TGTGCCTGGGCGGGACTAGCGGGAGTTGGGTCTGGGGCCAACGTCCTGACTTTC.

DNA of the CDR3: TGTGCCAGCAGCTTAACCAGCGCTTCCTACAATGAGCAGTTCTTC. This encodes CASSLTSASYNEQFF. V and J are TRBV11-3 and TRBJ2-1; no definite D call. The CDR3 is 15 residues long. V lost 2 bases, J lost 1 base, and 9 bases lay in between. CDR1 SGHNT and CDR2 YENEEA come from the germline V gene.

The chain has TRBV4-3 and TRBJ1-4, with TRBD1 identical over 7 bases. Germline V CDR1 and CDR2: LGHNA, YSLEER. This CDR3 spans 15 amino acids. J lost 7 bases, V lost 1 base, and 6 bases had no gene match. The CDR3 protein is CASSQGDRVGEKLFF. CDR3 DNA: TGCGCCAGCAGCCAAGGAGACAGGGTCGGTGAAAAACTGTTTTTT.

This clone was detected once. The chain combines TRBV6-5 with TRBJ1-2, with a possible D match to TRBD1 (6 bases). Germline V CDR1 and CDR2: MNHEY, SVGAGI. V was shortened by 8 bases and J by 1 base, with 17 bases between the two germline ends. This CDR3 has 15 residues. In DNA form, the CDR3 reads TGTGCCAGCTCAATACAGGGTTCCCGTAACTATGGCTACACCTTC. This gives the protein CASSIQGSRNYGYTF.

J is TRBJ2-7 and V is TRBV5-1, with a possible D match to TRBD1 (6 bases). Germline values: CDR1 SGHRS, CDR2 YFSETQ. The V and J ends lost 3 bases and 2 bases respectively, with 15 bases between them. This CDR3 has 15 amino acids. The CDR3 sequence: CASSSYTQGPYEQYF. The DNA for the CDR3 is TGCGCCAGCAGCTCATACACTCAGGGGCCCTACGAGCAGTACTTC.

The J gene is TRBJ2-3, the V gene TRBV9, with 9 positions matching TRBD1. V lost 0 bases, J lost 0 bases, and 5 bases stayed unmatched. The germline gives CDR1 SGDLS, CDR2 YYNGEE. The CDR3 consists of 17 residues. Here the CDR3 DNA reads TGTGCCAGCAGCGTAGGGGGGACAGGGATTAGCACAGATACGCAGTATTTT. Amino acids: CASSVGGTGISTDTQYF.

The chain combines TRBV2 with TRBJ1-1; D is ambiguous. V lost 3 bases, J lost 8 bases, and 13 bases lay in between. Germline CDR1 SNHLY, CDR2 FYNNEI. The CDR3 covers 13 residues. DNA for the CDR3: TGTGCCAGCAGTGATACCGGGATTTCAGAAGCTTTCTTT. Translated, it gives CASSDTGISEAFF.

This clone was seen only a few times. This chain joins TRBV30 and TRBJ1-1; a possible D gene is TRBD1 (5 bases). V was shortened by 5 bases and J by 1 base, with 11 bases between the two germline ends. This CDR3 region has 13 residues. Per the germline V gene, CDR1 is GTSNPN and CDR2 is SVGIG (reference sequence). CDR3 amino acids: CAWLREANTEAFF. The CDR3 coding sequence is TGTGCCTGGCTCAGGGAAGCGAACACTGAAGCTTTCTTT.

The chain recombines TRBV29-1 with TRBJ1-1; 8 bases agree with TRBD1. This CDR3 is built from 15 residues. V lost 2 bases, J lost 3 bases, and 8 bases stayed unmatched. Germline CDR1 is SQVTM and CDR2 is ANQGSEA. The CDR3, as DNA: TGCAGCGTTGAACAGGGGGCTTCGGAGTACACTGAAGCTTTCTTT. Translation: CSVEQGASEYTEAFF.

The chain couples TRBV6-1 to TRBJ2-7, with a tentative D call TRBD2 (5 bases). Germline CDR1 reads MNHNS; CDR2 reads SASEGT. The CDR3 sequence is 15 residues long. V was cut by 4 bases and J by 4 bases, with 17 bases left in between. CDR3 nucleotides: TGTGCCAGCAGTGGCATAGAGGGCTCGGGTTACGAGCAGTACTTC. Translation gives CASSGIEGSGYEQYF.

V usage is TRBV7-6 and J usage is TRBJ1-1; D ambiguous. Trimming stripped 1 base from V and 4 bases from J, with 13 bases between. CDR3 length: 15 amino acids. CDR1 SGHVS and CDR2 FNYEAQ come from the germline V gene. CDR3 residues: CASSLGSGVTTEAFF. The CDR3 DNA follows: TGTGCCAGCAGCTTAGGATCCGGGGTGACCACTGAAGCTTTCTTT.

The V gene is TRBV9, the J gene TRBJ2-3, with 9 bases lining up with TRBD2. This CDR3 has 17 residues. CDR1 and CDR2 (germline): SGDLS, YYNGEE. J gave up 1 base and V 1 base, and 7 bases lay outside the gene matches. CDR3 in amino acids: CASSVRDAGGRTDTQYF. The CDR3 DNA sequence: TGTGCCAGCAGCGTACGGGATGCGGGGGGGCGCACAGATACGCAGTATTTT.

A few counts support this clone. V is TRBV5-1 and J is TRBJ2-5; D unclear. CDR1 is SGHRS and CDR2 is YFSETQ in the germline V gene. The CDR3 is 12 amino acids. Trimming removed 2 bases from V and 4 bases from J, with 6 bases in between. The CDR3 region has the DNA TGCGCCAGCAGCTTTACCGGAGAGACCCAGTACTTC. The encoded protein is CASSFTGETQYF.

The count of this clone is one. The chain uses TRBV19 and TRBJ1-2; 8 nucleotides match TRBD1. The CDR3 extends over 18 amino acids. V trimming: 5 bases; J trimming: 4 bases; junction bases outside the gene matches: 18. Germline CDR1 and CDR2: LNHDA and SQIVND (reference sequence). This chain's CDR3 is CASSRSSYQGARAYGYTF. CDR3 coding DNA: TGTGCCAGTAGTCGCTCGTCCTACCAGGGGGCGCGGGCCTATGGCTACACCTTC.